This T cell receptor (beta chain) was observed in a study of blood T cell repertoires in COVID-19. About the study: Some COVID-19 samples were acute and others convalescent; all came from the United States, Italy and Spain. The analysed material was cDNA or gDNA that came from T cells, B-cell-depleted T cells, or PBMCs.

Germline CDR1 and CDR2: SGHTA and FQGNSA. V shed 1 base and J shed 2 bases, with 8 bases lying between them. This CDR3 comprises 14 residues. In regard to this clone: The sample holds other DNA sequences that translate to the same CDR3.

Only in-frame clones appear in the TCRdb table, and some are missing; sequencing was by immunoSEQ multiplex PCR. In the table there are about 240,000 clones, 85% to 90% of which are singletons. Sequences were obtained from PBMCs or T cells enriched from blood (not recorded which). J is TRBJ1-2 and V is TRBV7-2, with a weak D call TRBD1 (6 bases). The TCR was taken from a woman aged 25 to 39 who had recovered from COVID-19. Written as DNA, the CDR3 is TGTGCCAGCAGCTTAGGCAGGGGAAACTATGGCTACACCTTC. Protein sequence: CASSLGRGNYGYTF.